Listed here are 26 T cell receptor beta chains from one sample, sequenced in a study of response to subunit inactivated influenza vaccine. TCRdb processed the RT-PCR reads anew with MiXCR; each CDR3 protein has one entry. Of 300,000 to 350,000 distinct CDR3 sequences listed, 21% are singletons. The source was PBMCs from blood, collected 21 months after vaccination. All receptors derive from a man aged 45 to 75 who received an inactivated influenza vaccine.

The chain joins TRBV5-1 to TRBJ1-6; D is unclear. Trimming cost V 0 bases and J 7 bases, with 17 bases left between them. This CDR3 has 17 amino acids. Germline V gene sequence: CDR1 SGHRS, CDR2 YFSETQ. DNA for the CDR3: TGCGCCAGCAGCTTGGCCATGGGTCCCCCCTTCAATTCACCCCTCCACTTT. Protein sequence: CASSLAMGPPFNSPLHF.

This clonotype was counted between two and nine times. V gene TRBV29-1 combines with J gene TRBJ1-1, with a possible D match to TRBD1 (5 bases). The CDR3 has 13 residues. Germline CDR1 SQVTM, CDR2 ANQGSEA. Trimming stripped 3 bases from V and 6 bases from J, with 14 bases between. The CDR3 spells CSVEGQAHPEAFF. CDR3 in DNA: TGCAGCGTTGAGGGGCAGGCGCACCCTGAAGCTTTCTTT. Drawing the rest from reference TRBV29-1 and TRBJ1-1, the complete variable domain is SAVISQKPSRDICQRGTSLTIQCQVDSQVTMMFWYRQQPGQSLTLIATANQGSEATYESGFVIDKFPISRPNLTFSTLTVSNMSPEDSSIYLCSVEGQAHPEAFFGQGTRLTVV.

The chain carries TRBV10-3 and TRBJ1-3, with a possible D match to TRBD1 (5 bases). The V and J ends lost 2 bases and 2 bases respectively, with 10 bases between them. This CDR3 is 15 amino acids long. Per the germline V gene, CDR1 is ENHRY and CDR2 is SYGVKD. CDR3 residues: CAISEGGYAGNTIYF. CDR3 coding DNA: TGTGCCATCAGTGAGGGGGGTTATGCTGGAAACACCATATATTTT.

In its sample, this clonotype was seen a few times. The J gene is TRBJ2-3, the V gene TRBV5-1; D is uncertain. Germline V lookup: CDR1 SGHRS, CDR2 YFSETQ. The germline V and J ends were trimmed by 0 bases and 3 bases, with 8 bases remaining between them. CDR3 length equals 14 residues. CDR3 amino acids: CASSLEGRTDTQYF. The CDR3 nucleotides are TGCGCCAGCAGCTTGGAAGGGCGGACAGATACGCAGTATTTT.

The V and J genes are TRBV29-1 and TRBJ2-1; 7 positions agree with TRBD2. The CDR3 length is 11 residues. The junction had 5 bases not matched to a gene; V was cut back by 7 bases and J by 8 bases. Germline assignment: CDR1 SQVTM and CDR2 ANQGSEA. CDR3 DNA: TGCAGCGAGACTAGCCATTATGAGCAGTTCTTC. Amino acid sequence: CSETSHYEQFF.

The chain joins TRBV6-4 to TRBJ1-2; D is unresolved. CDR3 length: 15 amino acids. V was clipped by 3 bases and J by 2 bases, with 13 bases between them. In germline, CDR1 is MRHNA, CDR2 SNTAGT. In DNA, the CDR3 is TGTGCCAGCAGTGAGACGGTCGGCAGCAACTATGGCTACACCTTC. This translates into CASSETVGSNYGYTF.

There are a few counts of this clonotype. V usage is TRBV11-2 and J usage is TRBJ2-3, with D unclear. Trimming removed 3 bases from V and 5 bases from J, with 6 bases in between. Germline CDR1 reads SGHAT; CDR2 reads FQNNGV. This CDR3 has 12 residues. The CDR3 protein is CASSFSRDTQYF. As DNA, the CDR3 is TGTGCCAGCAGCTTCTCTCGAGATACGCAGTATTTT.

This chain joins TRBV10-3 and TRBJ1-4; no clear D. Germline assignment: CDR1 ENHRY and CDR2 SYGVKD. The V and J ends lost 6 bases and 0 bases respectively, with 5 bases between them. The CDR3 sequence is 13 residues long. CDR3 coding DNA: TGTGCCATCAGGGACGCAACTAATGAAAAACTGTTTTTT. It translates to CAIRDATNEKLFF.

This clonotype was counted a few times. The V call is TRBV7-9, the J call TRBJ1-2; possibly TRBD1 for D (6 bases). This CDR3 comprises 14 residues. V was shortened by 2 bases and J by 4 bases, with 11 bases between the two germline ends. The germline CDR1 and CDR2 sequences are SEHNR and FQNEAQ (reference sequence). The CDR3 bases are TGTGCCAGCAGCTTAATTGGACAGAGCTATGGCTACACCTTC. Translated: CASSLIGQSYGYTF.

The chain links TRBV2 to TRBJ2-1; D remains unclear. The CDR3 is made up of 11 amino acids. Germline V gene data show CDR1 as SNHLY and CDR2 as FYNNEI. V lost 3 bases, J lost 7 bases, and 4 bases lay in between. The CDR3 here is CASSDLNEQFF. For the CDR3, the DNA is TGTGCCAGCAGTGACCTAAATGAGCAGTTCTTC.

The chain uses TRBV21-1 and TRBJ2-2; the table calls TRBD1, which could not be checked here. TRBV21-1 constitutes a pseudogene. CDR3 length: 15 amino acids. CDR3 nucleotide sequence: TGTGCCAGCAGCAAATGGAGGGGACATACCGGGGAGCTGTTTTTT. It translates to CASSKWRGHTGELFF.

J is TRBJ1-2 and V is TRBV20-1; unclear D gene. This CDR3 has 11 residues. CDR1 and CDR2 from the germline V gene are DFQATT and SNEGSKA (reference sequence). V lost 6 bases to trimming and J lost 5 bases, with 10 bases between them. The CDR3 bases are TGCAGTGCCCGAGTTGTATATGGCTACACCTTC. It specifies CSARVVYGYTF.

This chain links TRBV6-1 with TRBJ1-5; the D gene is possibly TRBD1 (6 bases). CDR3 size: 16 residues. In germline, CDR1 is MNHNS, CDR2 SASEGT. V was clipped by 3 bases and J by 0 bases, with 12 bases between them. In DNA form, the CDR3 reads TGTGCCAGCAGTGACAGGGGCCTTTATAGCAATCAGCCCCAGCATTTT. Translating gives CASSDRGLYSNQPQHF.

The chain employs TRBV4-3 and TRBJ1-4; maybe TRBD1 (5 bases). The V end lost 0 bases, the J end lost 8 bases, and 13 bases lay between the germline ends. In germline, CDR1 is LGHNA, CDR2 YSLEER. This CDR3 has 15 residues. The CDR3 DNA reads TGCGCCAGCAGCCAAGATTGGGGGTCTCCCGAAAAACTGTTTTTT. Encoded protein: CASSQDWGSPEKLFF.

V is TRBV28 and J is TRBJ2-1; 9 bases match TRBD2. The CDR3 length is 15 residues. Germline lookup yields CDR1 MDHEN and CDR2 SYDVKM. V shed 5 bases, J shed 5 bases, and the junction held 7 bases outside the gene matches. The CDR3 DNA follows: TGTGCCAGCAGTCCACGACTAGCGGCTAACAATGAGCAGTTCTTC. Its protein is CASSPRLAANNEQFF.

A few counts support this clonotype. The chain recombines TRBV20-1 with TRBJ2-1, with D perhaps TRBD2 (6 bases). The germline CDR1 and CDR2 sequences are DFQATT and SNEGSKA (reference sequence). Trimming left V 6 bases short and J 5 bases short, with 11 bases between. CDR3 size: 12 residues. CDR3 protein: CSAKRGNNEQFF. The CDR3 DNA follows: TGCAGTGCCAAACGGGGGAACAATGAGCAGTTCTTC.

The rearrangement links TRBV29-1 to TRBJ2-3, with TRBD2 matching 10 bases. The length of the CDR3 is 15 residues. The V segment lost 6 bases and the J segment 2 bases; nucleotides outside the gene matches: 8. The germline V gene encodes CDR1 SQVTM and CDR2 ANQGSEA. In DNA form, the CDR3 reads TGCAGCGTACGACGGACTAGCGGAGTCACAGATACGCAGTATTTT. Encoded protein: CSVRRTSGVTDTQYF.

This clonotype appeared many times. The chain uses TRBV18 and TRBJ2-4, with 7 bases aligning to TRBD1. Per germline, CDR1 KGHSH and CDR2 LQKENI. V gave up 6 bases and J gave up 7 bases; unmatched junction bases: 6. This CDR3 has 13 amino acids. The CDR3 is CASSKTGLNIQYF. The DNA of the CDR3 is TGTGCCAGCTCGAAGACAGGGTTGAACATTCAGTACTTC.

V usage is TRBV7-9 and J usage is TRBJ2-7; D possibly uses TRBD1 or TRBD2 (5 bases each). Per germline, CDR1 SEHNR and CDR2 FQNEAQ (reference sequence). The CDR3 is 13 residues long. The V gene lost 4 bases and the J gene lost 5 bases, with 12 bases spanning the gap. The CDR3 loop reads CASSSGAFNEQYF. The CDR3 DNA is TGTGCCAGCAGCTCCGGGGCTTTCAACGAGCAGTACTTC.

This clonotype was observed a few times. V gene TRBV7-3 combines with J gene TRBJ2-1; a weak D match, TRBD2 (6 bases). V was pared by 3 bases and J by 10 bases, with 22 bases between. Germline assignment: CDR1 SGHTA and CDR2 FQGTGA. The CDR3 is made up of 16 amino acids. The CDR3 spells CASSLGSLATSGEQFF. The CDR3, as DNA: TGTGCCAGCAGCTTGGGGTCTCTAGCGACCTCAGGGGAGCAGTTCTTC.

The chain is built from TRBV2 and TRBJ1-2; D not resolved. Trimming removed 0 bases at V and 5 bases at J, with 10 bases between. CDR1 and CDR2 from the germline V gene are SNHLY and FYNNEI. This CDR3 is built from 14 residues. In DNA form, the CDR3 reads TGTGCCAGCAGTGAAGCGTTTGGGGTTTATGGCTACACCTTC. Encoded protein: CASSEAFGVYGYTF.

This chain connects TRBV27 to TRBJ1-4; perhaps TRBD1 as D (6 bases). Germline CDR1 MNHEY, CDR2 SMNVEV (reference sequence). The V end was cut by 6 bases, the J end by 8 bases, with 19 bases between. The length of the CDR3 is 15 residues. The CDR3 coding sequence is TGTGCCAGCAGGCGGGGCGGGACAAGTAGGGAAAAACTGTTTTTT. This encodes CASRRGGTSREKLFF.

The chain uses TRBV11-1 and TRBJ2-5; weak D call: TRBD1 (5 bases). Germline V gives CDR1 SGHAT, CDR2 FQDESV (reference sequence). The CDR3 is made up of 13 amino acids. V was pared by 2 bases and J by 5 bases, with 9 bases between. CDR3 sequence: CASSLRRAETQYF. CDR3 DNA: TGTGCCAGCAGCTTACGCAGGGCGGAGACCCAGTACTTC.

The chain combines TRBV20-1 with TRBJ1-1; D gene ambiguous. CDR1 and CDR2 from the germline V gene are DFQATT and SNEGSKA (reference sequence). This CDR3 region has 10 residues. V was pared by 7 bases and J by 10 bases, with 13 bases between. CDR3 DNA: TGCAGTGGACAATCGAGGCCAGCTTTCTTT. It encodes CSGQSRPAFF.

The chain joins TRBV10-3 to TRBJ2-2; D is perhaps TRBD2 (6 bases). The V end was cut by 6 bases, the J end by 3 bases, with 11 bases between. The CDR3 runs 14 residues. The germline CDR1 and CDR2 sequences are ENHRY and SYGVKD. This CDR3 is CAIRRESDTGELFF. The DNA of the CDR3 is TGTGCCATCAGACGGGAGTCAGACACCGGGGAGCTGTTTTTT.

The V and J genes are TRBV6-1 and TRBJ1-1; 7 bases map to TRBD1. After removal of 6 bases from V and 3 bases from J, the junction contained 7 bases not matched to a gene. The CDR3 loop spans 14 amino acids. CDR1 and CDR2 from the germline V gene are MNHNS and SASEGT. The CDR3: CASSRQGGDTEAFF. CDR3 nucleotide sequence: TGTGCCAGCAGCCGACAGGGAGGGGACACTGAAGCTTTCTTT.